Sequencing of this T cell receptor beta chain was carried out in a study of blood T cell repertoires in COVID-19. The wider study: There were acute and convalescent COVID-19 samples, and they came from the United States, Italy and Spain.

The assay was immunoSEQ multiplex PCR, and TCRdb's table has in-frame clones only and misses some. The sample yields 70,000 to 80,000 clones, roughly 84% seen once. The germline CDR1 and CDR2 sequences are SGHRS and YFSETQ. The CDR3 totals 12 residues. Deletions cut 4 bases from V and 8 bases from J, with 12 bases between. The receptor comes from a man of 80 years or more with acute or convalescent COVID-19. The chain carries TRBV5-1 and TRBJ1-2, with D hard to call. The sequenced material came from peripheral blood. CDR3 nucleotides: TGCGCCAGCAGCCGGTACGGGGAAGGCTACACCTTC. Residues: CASSRYGEGYTF. Using reference TRBV5-1 and TRBJ1-2 for the parts outside the CDR3, the full variable domain is KAGVTQTPRYLIKTRGQQVTLSCSPISGHRSVSWYQQTPGQGLQFLFEYFSETQRNKGNFPGRFSGRQFSNSRSEMNVSTLELGDSALYLCASSRYGEGYTFGSGTRLTVV.